The 16 T cell receptor beta chains below come from one sample, sequenced in a study of tumour-infiltrating T cells in Burkitt lymphoma. Assay used: immunoSEQ multiplex PCR; TCRdb lists only in-frame clones, some missing. This table has 120 to 150 clones, around 98.5% appearing once. The source material was tumor tissue. The receptors derive from a human donor with diffuse large B-cell lymphoma. Some clones in this sample may be carry-over from other donors' samples.

V usage is TRBV10-2 and J usage is TRBJ2-7; D gene unclear. The ends were cut back, 3 bases at V and 2 bases at J, with 5 bases in the middle. CDR1 and CDR2 (germline): WSHSY, SAAADI. The CDR3 extends over 12 amino acids. This chain's CDR3 is CASSDQTYEQYF. In nucleotides, the CDR3 is TGCGCCAGCAGTGATCAAACCTACGAGCAGTACTTC.

The chain recombines TRBV5-1 with TRBJ2-2; D gene uncertain. The germline CDR1 and CDR2 sequences are SGHRS and YFSETQ. CDR3 length: 16 residues. Trimming took off 0 bases at V and 4 bases at J, with 13 bases between the two ends. The CDR3 nucleotides are TGCGCCAGCAGCTTGGATATGGGATCTGGCACCGGGGAGCTGTTTTTT. It encodes CASSLDMGSGTGELFF.

Worth noting for this clone: An end of the junction does not agree with germline; a read error may underlie this. The V call is TRBV28, the J call TRBJ2-7; 11 bases agree with TRBD2. The CDR3 contains 13 residues. Germline lookup yields CDR1 MDHEN and CDR2 SYDVKM. The CDR3 loop reads CASLAGGPRRLEF. The DNA for the CDR3 is TGTGCCAGCTTAGCGGGGGGGCCGAGGAGACTTGAATTC.

The chain recombines TRBV6-1 with TRBJ1-5; D unclear. The CDR3 loop spans 11 amino acids. V shed 4 bases and J shed 5 bases, with 3 bases lying between them. The germline V gene has CDR1 MNHNS and CDR2 SASEGT. CDR3 protein: CASSAYQPQHF. CDR3 DNA: TGTGCCAGCAGTGCTTATCAGCCCCAGCATTTT.

The J gene is TRBJ1-2, the V gene TRBV5-1, with a tentative D call TRBD1 (5 bases). Per germline, CDR1 SGHRS and CDR2 YFSETQ. CDR3 size: 17 residues. V lost 0 bases and J 4 bases, leaving 19 bases between the germline ends. CDR3 in amino acids: CASSLVGNSRVLYGYTF. CDR3 nucleotide sequence: TGCGCCAGCAGCTTGGTTGGAAACTCCAGGGTGCTCTATGGCTACACCTTC.

V gene TRBV2 combines with J gene TRBJ1-4, with D uncertain. The ends were cut back, 3 bases at V and 11 bases at J, with 19 bases in the middle. Per germline, CDR1 SNHLY and CDR2 FYNNEI. This CDR3 comprises 15 residues. Written as DNA, the CDR3 is TGTGCCAGCAGTGAGGGCCCTTTGGGGAGAGGGAAACTGTTTTTT. This translates into CASSEGPLGRGKLFF.

This chain connects TRBV19 to TRBJ1-4; TRBD1 matches at 9 bases. The germline V gene has CDR1 LNHDA and CDR2 SQIVND (reference sequence). The ends lost 6 bases at V and 4 bases at J; junction bases unmatched: 3. The CDR3 spans 14 residues. CDR3 loop: CASRTGQGNEKLFF. The CDR3 DNA reads as TGTGCCAGTAGAACGGGACAGGGTAATGAAAAACTGTTTTTT.

The chain joins TRBV5-1 to TRBJ1-2, with 8 bases fitting TRBD1. Germline CDR1 and CDR2: SGHRS and YFSETQ. CDR3 length equals 14 residues. Trimming removed 0 bases from V and 8 bases from J; junction bases left unmatched: 6. The CDR3: CASSLDRGEGGYTF. The CDR3, as DNA: TGCGCCAGCAGCTTGGACAGGGGGGAAGGGGGCTACACCTTC.

J is TRBJ2-5 and V is TRBV5-1; TRBD2 might be the D (6 bases). The CDR3 is 14 residues long. V was clipped by 1 base and J by 4 bases, with 11 bases between them. Germline lookup yields CDR1 SGHRS and CDR2 YFSETQ. DNA of the CDR3: TGCGCCAGCAGCTTGACTAGCCTTGGAGAGACCCAGTACTTC. It codes for CASSLTSLGETQYF. The variable domain in full, completed from reference TRBV5-1 and TRBJ2-5, reads KAGVTQTPRYLIKTRGQQVTLSCSPISGHRSVSWYQQTPGQGLQFLFEYFSETQRNKGNFPGRFSGRQFSNSRSEMNVSTLELGDSALYLCASSLTSLGETQYFGPGTRLLVL.

This clone has a single count. The chain carries TRBV7-9 and TRBJ2-7; TRBD1 is a possible D gene (5 bases). The CDR3 loop spans 15 amino acids. Germline V gene sequence: CDR1 SEHNR, CDR2 FQNEAQ (reference sequence). V lost 2 bases to trimming and J lost 2 bases, with 13 bases between them. Here the CDR3 DNA reads TGTGCCAGCAGCTTACGGCAGGGTGGTGCCTACGAGCAGTACTTC. Its protein product is CASSLRQGGAYEQYF. The entire variable domain, with the rest obtained from reference TRBV7-9 and TRBJ2-7, is as follows: DTGVSQNPRHKITKRGQNVTFRCDPISEHNRLYWYRQTLGQGPEFLTYFQNEAQLEKSRLLSDRFSAERPKGSFSTLEIQRTEQGDSAMYLCASSLRQGGAYEQYFGPGTRLTVT.

The genes are TRBV28 and TRBJ1-1; D is ambiguous. This CDR3 comprises 13 residues. V was shortened by 10 bases and J by 0 bases, with 12 bases between the two germline ends. CDR1 and CDR2 (germline): MDHEN, SYDVKM. CDR3 sequence (DNA): TGTGCCATAGGACGGCAGCTGAACACTGAAGCTTTCTTT. Translated: CAIGRQLNTEAFF.

V usage is TRBV5-6 and J usage is TRBJ1-1, with D unresolved. Trimming took 0 bases from V and 6 from J, leaving 12 bases between them. This CDR3 is built from 14 residues. Germline V CDR1 and CDR2: SGHDT, YYEEEE. Written as DNA, the CDR3 is TGTGCCAGCAGCTTGGGACCTCTGGAGGCTGAAGCTTTCTTT. It yields the protein CASSLGPLEAEAFF.

The V and J genes are TRBV4-3 and TRBJ1-5; 8 bases are a match to TRBD1. The V gene's germline CDR1 is LGHNA and CDR2 YSLEER. The CDR3 extends over 15 amino acids. With 4 bases clipped from V and 2 bases from J, the junction kept 4 bases outside the gene matches. CDR3 sequence: CASSRDRRGNQPQHF. CDR3 coding DNA: TGCGCCAGCAGCCGGGACAGGCGGGGCAATCAGCCCCAGCATTTT.

In this sample, this clone turned up once. The chain employs TRBV6-1 and TRBJ2-2; D perhaps matches TRBD2 (5 bases). V lost 6 bases and J 1 base, leaving 12 bases between the germline ends. Germline V gives CDR1 MNHNS, CDR2 SASEGT. The CDR3 covers 15 residues. CDR3 in amino acids: CASRRRRENTGELFF. CDR3 DNA sequence: TGTGCCAGCAGGAGGCGACGGGAGAACACCGGGGAGCTGTTTTTT.

This sequence joins TRBV7-4 and TRBJ2-6; TRBD1 aligns across 7 bases. The CDR3 contains 18 residues. The V and J ends lost 4 bases and 5 bases, in that order; junction bases with no gene match: 14. From germline, CDR1 is SGHVT and CDR2 SQSDAQ. The CDR3 sequence is CASSYGDSSQSRANVLTF. CDR3 nucleotide sequence: TGTGCCAGCAGCTATGGGGACAGCTCACAAAGTCGGGCCAACGTCCTGACTTTC.

CDR3 DNA: TGTGCCAGCATAGGCACGAATTATTACGAGCAGTACTTC. Translated: CASIGTNYYEQYF. V and J are TRBV2 and TRBJ2-7; D is unclear. This CDR3 is built from 13 residues. Germline CDR1 and CDR2: SNHLY and FYNNEI. V dropped 7 bases and J dropped 4 bases, with 14 bases sitting between them.